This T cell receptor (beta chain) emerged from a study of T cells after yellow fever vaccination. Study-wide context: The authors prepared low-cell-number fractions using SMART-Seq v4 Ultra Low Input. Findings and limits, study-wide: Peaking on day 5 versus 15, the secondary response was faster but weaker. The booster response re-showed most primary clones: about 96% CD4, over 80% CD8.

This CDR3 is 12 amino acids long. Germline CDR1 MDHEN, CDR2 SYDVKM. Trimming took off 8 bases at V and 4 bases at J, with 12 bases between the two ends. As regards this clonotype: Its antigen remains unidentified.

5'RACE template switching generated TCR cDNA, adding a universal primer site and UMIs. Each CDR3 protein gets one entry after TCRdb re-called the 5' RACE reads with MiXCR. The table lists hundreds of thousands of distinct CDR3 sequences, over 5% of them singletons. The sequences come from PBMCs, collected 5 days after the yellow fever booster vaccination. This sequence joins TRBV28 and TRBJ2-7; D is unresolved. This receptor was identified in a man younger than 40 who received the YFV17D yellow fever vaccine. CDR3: CASSPIWYEQYF. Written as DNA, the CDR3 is TGTGCCAGCTCCCCGATCTGGTACGAGCAGTACTTC.